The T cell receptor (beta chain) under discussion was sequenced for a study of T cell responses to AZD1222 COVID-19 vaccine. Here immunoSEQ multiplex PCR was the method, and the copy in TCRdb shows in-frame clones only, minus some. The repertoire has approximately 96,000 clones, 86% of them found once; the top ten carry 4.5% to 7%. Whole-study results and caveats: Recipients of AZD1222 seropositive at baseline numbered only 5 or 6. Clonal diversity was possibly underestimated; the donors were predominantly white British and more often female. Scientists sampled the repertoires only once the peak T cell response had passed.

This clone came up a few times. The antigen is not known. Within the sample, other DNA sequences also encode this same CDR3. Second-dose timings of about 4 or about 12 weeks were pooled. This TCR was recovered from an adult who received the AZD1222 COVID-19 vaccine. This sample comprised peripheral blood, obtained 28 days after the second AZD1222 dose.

Here the CDR3 reads CASSRGTAYGYTF. CDR3 nucleotide sequence: TGTGCCAGCAGCCGAGGGACAGCCTATGGCTACACCTTC. The V and J genes are TRBV12-3 or TRBV12-4 and TRBJ1-2, with 7 bases fitting TRBD1. With V trimmed by 6 bases and J by 4 bases, 5 bases remained unmatched. The CDR3 extends over 13 amino acids.